This is a list of T cell receptor beta chains from one sample in a study. TCRdb re-called the 5' RACE reads through MiXCR, storing one row per CDR3 protein. The sample includes about 42,000 distinct CDR3 sequences, roughly 30% of them seen just once. Sequencing was performed on tumor-infiltrating memory CD4+ T cells sorted from the breast tumor. These receptor sequences come from a female donor with breast cancer. Both conserved end residues are part of each CDR3. D genes are given only for firm matches. Only part of the rows carry a size: once, few, many, or a class if the clone is expanded.

v_gene,j_gene,abundance,d_gene,CDR3nt,CDR3aa
TRBV29-1,TRBJ1-1,few,.,TGCAGCGTTGGAGGGGGTATCACTGAAGCTTTCTTT,CSVGGGITEAFF
TRBV29-1,TRBJ2-3,.,.,TGCAGCGTCGAAGGGACGGCGAGGGATACAGATACGCAGTATTTT,CSVEGTARDTDTQYF
TRBV2,TRBJ2-7,.,.,TGTGCCAGCAGTGTCCAGGGGGGTTACGAGCAGTACTTC,CASSVQGGYEQYF
TRBV6-5,TRBJ2-3,.,TRBD1,TGTGCCAGCAGTTACTCGACAGGGAGCTCAGATACGCAGTATTTT,CASSYSTGSSDTQYF
TRBV14,TRBJ2-3,few,TRBD2,TGTGCCAGCAGCCAGTCACTAGCGGGAACTAGCACAGATACGCAGTATTTT,CASSQSLAGTSTDTQYF
TRBV5-1,TRBJ2-2,.,.,TGCGCCAGCAGCTTGAGCAGGCCAAACACCGGGGAGCTGTTTTTT,CASSLSRPNTGELFF
TRBV29-1,TRBJ2-1,many,TRBD2,TGCAGCGTTGAAGGAGGACTAGCGGTATACAATGAGCAGTTCTTC,CSVEGGLAVYNEQFF
TRBV27,TRBJ2-4,.,.,TGTGCCAGCAGTTTTGACCGGGGGAACATTCAGTACTTC,CASSFDRGNIQYF
TRBV20-1,TRBJ1-5,once,.,TGCAGTGCTAGAGCCGATCAGGGTTCGCGGCCCCAGCATTTT,CSARADQGSRPQHF
TRBV6-5,TRBJ2-3,few,.,TGTGCCAGCAGTTACTCTCGAGATACGCAGTATTTT,CASSYSRDTQYF
TRBV6-2/TRBV6-3,TRBJ2-7,.,TRBD1,TGTGCCAGCAGGGGACAGGGCGGCGACGAGCAGTACTTC,CASRGQGGDEQYF
TRBV6-2/TRBV6-3,TRBJ1-1,.,.,TGTGCCAGCAGCTGGAGTTCGGGTACCCCCGAGGCTTTCTTT,CASSWSSGTPEAFF
TRBV10-3,TRBJ2-7,many,TRBD1,TGTGCCATCAGTGAAACGGGACAGTCAGTTCGGGAGCAGTACTTC,CAISETGQSVREQYF
TRBV4-1,TRBJ2-7,.,TRBD1,TGCGCCAGCAGCCAAGCGGTTGCCGGGACAGGCTCCTACGAGCAGTACTTC,CASSQAVAGTGSYEQYF
TRBV12-3/TRBV12-4,TRBJ1-6,.,TRBD1,TGTGCCAGCAGTTTCGAGCGGGTGACAGGGCTAGGGAATTCACCCCTCCACTTT,CASSFERVTGLGNSPLHF